These T cell receptor beta chains were read from a single sample in a study of cytomegalovirus exposure and HLA in healthy donors. Libraries were prepared by immunoSEQ multiplex PCR; TCRdb keeps only in-frame clonotypes and omits some of them. The sample shows around 300,000 clones, 70% to 90% of them seen only once. The specimen sequenced was PBMCs. Receptor source: a woman younger than 35 in good health and CMV-seronegative. The CDR3 runs from the conserved cysteine through the conserved F or W. Each record gives: D gene, clone size, J gene, V gene, CDR3 protein, CDR3 DNA. A D gene is named only where the DNA matches it firmly. Clone size is given for some rows only: seen once, a few or many times, or a class if the clone is expanded.

D gene: TRBD1
clone size: NA
J gene: TRBJ2-2
V gene: TRBV7-9
CDR3 protein: CASSPRGTGVHTGELFF
CDR3 DNA: TGTGCCAGCAGCCCGCGGGGGACAGGGGTTCACACCGGGGAGCTGTTTTTT

D gene: TRBD2
clone size: NA
J gene: TRBJ2-1
V gene: TRBV7-8
CDR3 protein: CASSLRTAGVYEQFF
CDR3 DNA: TGTGCCAGCAGCTTAAGGACGGCGGGAGTATATGAGCAGTTCTTC

D gene: TRBD1
clone size: NA
J gene: TRBJ2-7
V gene: TRBV19
CDR3 protein: CATKQTGDSYEQYF
CDR3 DNA: TGTGCCACGAAGCAGACAGGGGACTCCTACGAGCAGTACTTC

D gene: TRBD1
clone size: NA
J gene: TRBJ2-3
V gene: TRBV4-3
CDR3 protein: CASSGRAGGTDTQYF
CDR3 DNA: TGCGCCAGCAGTGGCCGGGCAGGGGGAACAGATACGCAGTATTTT

D gene: TRBD2
clone size: NA
J gene: TRBJ2-2
V gene: TRBV7-2
CDR3 protein: CASSSRTGGYTGELFF
CDR3 DNA: TGTGCCAGCAGCTCCAGGACGGGAGGGTACACCGGGGAGCTGTTTTTT

D gene: NA
clone size: NA
J gene: TRBJ1-1
V gene: TRBV5-1
CDR3 protein: CASSLEPRSMNTEAFF
CDR3 DNA: TGCGCCAGCAGCTTGGAGCCGAGATCAATGAACACTGAAGCTTTCTTT

D gene: NA
clone size: once
J gene: TRBJ2-6
V gene: TRBV14
CDR3 protein: CASSQLRDSGANVLTF
CDR3 DNA: TGTGCCAGCAGCCAGCTCCGGGACTCTGGGGCCAACGTCCTGACTTTC

D gene: NA
clone size: NA
J gene: TRBJ2-1
V gene: TRBV29-1
CDR3 protein: CSVEGGYNEQFF
CDR3 DNA: TGCAGCGTTGAGGGCGGGTACAATGAGCAGTTCTTC

D gene: NA
clone size: NA
J gene: TRBJ1-2
V gene: TRBV14
CDR3 protein: CASSQDPGRFDYGYTF
CDR3 DNA: TGTGCCAGCAGCCAAGATCCAGGGAGGTTCGACTATGGCTACACCTTC

D gene: NA
clone size: NA
J gene: TRBJ1-6
V gene: TRBV5-8
CDR3 protein: CASSFLTAYNSPLHF
CDR3 DNA: TGTGCCAGCAGCTTCTTGACAGCCTATAATTCACCCCTCCACTTT

D gene: TRBD1
clone size: NA
J gene: TRBJ2-7
V gene: TRBV11-2
CDR3 protein: CASSLGRGTGNYEQYF
CDR3 DNA: TGTGCCAGCAGCTTAGGACGCGGGACAGGGAACTACGAGCAGTACTTC